The source of this T cell receptor (beta chain) is a study of T cell responses to AZD1222 COVID-19 vaccine. V was clipped by 6 bases and J by 5 bases; unmatched bases: 7. Germline V lookup: CDR1 ENHRY, CDR2 SYGVKD. This CDR3 is 15 amino acids long. Profiled with immunoSEQ multiplex PCR; TCRdb holds only in-frame clones, not every one. The table has 90,000 to 100,000 clones, 88% seen once. J is TRBJ2-7 and V is TRBV10-3; 13 bases are a match to TRBD2. This specimen was peripheral blood, taken on day 0 of AZD1222 vaccination. The TCR sequence derives from an adult in good health. DNA for the CDR3: TGTGCCATCAGGCCGGGACTAGCGGGACTCGACGAGCAGTACTTC. Its translation: CAIRPGLAGLDEQYF.